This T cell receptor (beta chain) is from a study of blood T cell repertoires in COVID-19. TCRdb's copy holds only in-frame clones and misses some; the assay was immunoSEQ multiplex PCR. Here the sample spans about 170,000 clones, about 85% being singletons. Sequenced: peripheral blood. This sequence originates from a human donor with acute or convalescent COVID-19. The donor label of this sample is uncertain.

Here the CDR3 DNA reads TGTGCCAGCAGACGACAGGGTTCTAATGAAAAACTGTTTTTT. As protein: CASRRQGSNEKLFF. This chain connects TRBV2 to TRBJ1-4; TRBD1 matches at 7 bases. Per germline, CDR1 SNHLY and CDR2 FYNNEI. The CDR3 consists of 14 residues. The V gene end was trimmed by 6 bases and the J gene end by 3 bases; junction bases not matched to a gene: 4.